The subject of this entry is one T cell receptor beta chain. No antigen is known for it. This entry comes from a study of T cell responses to AZD1222 COVID-19 vaccine. Across the whole study: Pooling covered second doses at about 4 or about 12 weeks.

The repertoire was sequenced with immunoSEQ multiplex PCR; TCRdb's copy has only in-frame clones and lacks some. The data contain more than 95,000 clones, 88% of them singletons. Regarding the study as a whole: Possibly, clonal diversity was underestimated; donors were largely white British and included more females. Sampled repertoires all dated from after the peak T cell response. CD4 TCRs covered the whole spike, strongest at regions 160-218 and 743-854.

The sample here was peripheral blood, taken on day 0 of AZD1222 vaccination. This clonotype was sampled from an adult in good health.

Here the CDR3 DNA reads TGTGCCAGTAGTGCCCTTGGGGCGGGAGAATACGAGCAGTACTTC. As protein: CASSALGAGEYEQYF. V and J are TRBV19 and TRBJ2-7; 7 bases fit TRBD2. V shed 5 bases and J 4 bases; nucleotides not matched to a gene: 11. CDR1 is LNHDA and CDR2 is SQIVND in the germline V gene (reference sequence). CDR3 length: 15 amino acids. The variable domain in full, with the rest retrieved from reference TRBV19 and TRBJ2-7, is DGGITQSPKYLFRKEGQNVTLSCEQNLNHDAMYWYRQDPGQGLRLIYYSQIVNDFQKGDIAEGYSVSREKKESFPLTVTSAQKNPTAFYLCASSALGAGEYEQYFGPGTRLTVT.